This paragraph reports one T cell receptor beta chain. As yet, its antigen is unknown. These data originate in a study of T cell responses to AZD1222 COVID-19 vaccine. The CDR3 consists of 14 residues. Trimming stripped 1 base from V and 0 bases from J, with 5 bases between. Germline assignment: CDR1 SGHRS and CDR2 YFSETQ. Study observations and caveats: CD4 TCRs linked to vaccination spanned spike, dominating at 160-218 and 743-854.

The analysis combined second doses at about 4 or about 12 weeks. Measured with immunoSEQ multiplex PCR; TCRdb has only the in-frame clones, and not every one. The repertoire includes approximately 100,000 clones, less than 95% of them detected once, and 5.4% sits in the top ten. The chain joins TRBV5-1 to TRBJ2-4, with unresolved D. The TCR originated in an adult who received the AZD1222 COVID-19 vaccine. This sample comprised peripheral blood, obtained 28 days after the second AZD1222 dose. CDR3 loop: CASSLYQAKNIQYF. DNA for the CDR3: TGCGCCAGCAGCTTGTACCAAGCCAAAAACATTCAGTACTTC.